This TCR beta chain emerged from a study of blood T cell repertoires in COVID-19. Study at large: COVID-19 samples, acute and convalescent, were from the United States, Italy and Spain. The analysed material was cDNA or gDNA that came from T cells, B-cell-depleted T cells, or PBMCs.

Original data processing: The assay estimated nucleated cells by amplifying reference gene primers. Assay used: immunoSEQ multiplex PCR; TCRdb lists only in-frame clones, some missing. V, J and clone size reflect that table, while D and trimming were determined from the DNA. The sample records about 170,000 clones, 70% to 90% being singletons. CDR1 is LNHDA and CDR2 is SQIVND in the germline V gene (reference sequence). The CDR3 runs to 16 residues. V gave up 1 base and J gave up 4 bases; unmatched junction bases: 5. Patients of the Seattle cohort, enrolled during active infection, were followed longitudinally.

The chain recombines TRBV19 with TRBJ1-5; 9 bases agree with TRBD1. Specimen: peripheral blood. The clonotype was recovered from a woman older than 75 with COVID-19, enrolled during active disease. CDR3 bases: TGTGCCAGTAGTATAGGACAGGGGGTAGGAAATCAGCCCCAGCATTTT. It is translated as CASSIGQGVGNQPQHF.